These 15 T cell receptor beta chains were all obtained from the same sample, sequenced in a study of prognosis after radiotherapy for stage I lung cancer. TCR beta CDR3 amplification from genomic DNA was performed by two-round multiplex PCR. First-round PCR amplification was performed with primers specific to each TRBV and TRBJ gene. TCRdb passed the multiplex PCR reads through MiXCR, listing each CDR3 protein once. The sample lists around 20,000 distinct CDR3 sequences; 50% to 60% were seen once. The source material was PBMCs, sampled before or after stereotactic body radiation therapy (not recorded which). Source of these receptors: a donor at least 50 years old with non-small cell lung cancer.

V gene TRBV5-1 combines with J gene TRBJ2-7; 10 bases match TRBD2. CDR1 SGHRS and CDR2 YFSETQ come from the germline V gene. CDR3 length equals 15 residues. After removal of 5 bases from V and 4 bases from J, the junction contained 9 bases not matched to a gene. The CDR3 loop reads CASSPSGSRTYEQYF. DNA of the CDR3: TGCGCCAGCAGTCCTAGCGGGAGTAGGACGTACGAGCAGTACTTC.

This clonotype was counted many times. The V call is TRBV4-2, the J call TRBJ1-2; D not certain. V lost 4 bases and J lost 2, with 11 bases in between. The CDR3 spans 14 residues. CDR1 and CDR2 from the germline V gene are LGHNA and YNFKEQ. CDR3 protein: CASSLNRANYGYTF. CDR3 DNA: TGTGCCAGCAGCCTGAATAGGGCCAACTATGGCTACACCTTC.

The rearrangement uses TRBV6-1 and TRBJ2-7, with 8 positions matching TRBD2. Germline CDR1 MNHNS, CDR2 SASEGT. With V trimmed by 2 bases and J by 4 bases, 4 bases remained unmatched. The CDR3 is 14 residues long. The chain's CDR3 is CASSERGGPYEQYF. In DNA, the CDR3 is TGTGCCAGCAGTGAACGGGGGGGGCCATACGAGCAGTACTTC.

This clonotype was seen ten or more times. The chain employs TRBV3-1 and TRBJ2-5; 13 positions match TRBD2. CDR1 LGHDT and CDR2 YNNKEL come from the germline V gene (reference sequence). The CDR3 has 17 residues. The J segment lost 5 bases and the V segment lost 4 bases, leaving 10 bases of the junction unmatched. CDR3 coding DNA: TGTGCCAGCAGCCCACGGACTAGCGGGAGTGGGAGGGAGACCCAGTACTTC. This translates into CASSPRTSGSGRETQYF.

This clonotype was counted once. The rearrangement uses TRBV20-1 and TRBJ2-7, with TRBD1 matching 12 bases. J was trimmed by 7 bases and V by 4 bases; bases with no gene match: 11. Germline V gene lookup returns CDR1 DFQATT and CDR2 SNEGSKA (reference sequence). The CDR3 contains 15 residues. The chain's CDR3 is CSATHTGQGAGEQYF. The CDR3 nucleotides read TGCAGTGCTACACATACGGGACAGGGGGCGGGAGAGCAGTACTTC.

This chain joins TRBV6-2 or TRBV6-3 and TRBJ1-1; 10 bases fit TRBD1. Trimming took 7 bases from V and 6 from J; bases not matched to a gene: 8. The CDR3 runs to 14 residues. Germline CDR1 is MNHEY and CDR2 is SVGEGT. The DNA of the CDR3 is TGTGCCAGCAAGCCGACAGGGGGCGCCTCTGAAGCTTTCTTT. Its protein product is CASKPTGGASEAFF.

The V gene is TRBV30, the J gene TRBJ1-2; no clear D gene. Germline loops: CDR1 GTSNPN, CDR2 SVGIG (reference sequence). The length of the CDR3 is 13 residues. V was shortened by 5 bases and J by 5 bases, with 15 bases between the two germline ends. The CDR3 bases are TGTGCCTGGGCCGGACGGGCAAATTATGGCTACACCTTC. Its protein product is CAWAGRANYGYTF.

Concerning this clonotype: This likely reflects a read error, since a far larger clone is one base away. The gene calls are TRBV7-6 and TRBJ2-1; no clear D gene. Germline V gene lookup returns CDR1 SGHVS and CDR2 FNYEAQ. Trimming cost V 5 bases and J 6 bases, with 11 bases left between them. This CDR3 has 13 amino acids. The CDR3 DNA reads TGTGCCAGCAGCGAGGTAGCACGCAATGAGCAGTTCTTC. Translated: CASSEVARNEQFF.

This clonotype was recorded at least ten times. V is TRBV19 and J is TRBJ2-2; D remains ambiguous. The ends were cut back, 6 bases at V and 1 base at J, with 6 bases in the middle. Germline V gives CDR1 LNHDA, CDR2 SQIVND (reference sequence). This CDR3 is 13 amino acids long. The DNA of the CDR3 is TGTGCCAGTAGAGTAGAGAACACCGGGGAGCTGTTTTTT. Translation: CASRVENTGELFF.

The rearrangement uses TRBV7-9 and TRBJ2-2; D unresolved. The length of the CDR3 is 12 residues. V was trimmed by 3 bases and J by 6 bases, leaving 5 bases between them. From germline, CDR1 is SEHNR and CDR2 FQNEAQ (reference sequence). The CDR3 bases are TGTGCCAGCAGCTTGGTTTCCGGGGAGCTGTTTTTT. It encodes CASSLVSGELFF.

Concerning this clonotype: A read error may be the cause here, since a much bigger clone is one base away. V is TRBV29-1 and J is TRBJ2-5; weak D call: TRBD2 (5 bases). The CDR3 contains 15 residues. Germline-derived CDR1 and CDR2 are SQVTM and ANQGSEA. Trimming shortened V by 0 bases and J by 2 bases, and 13 bases separated the two germline ends. DNA of the CDR3: TGCAGCGTTGAAGATGGGCGGGTCCGGCAAGAGACCCAGTACTTC. This encodes CSVEDGRVRQETQYF. Together with reference TRBV29-1 and TRBJ2-5, the CDR3 gives the full variable domain: SAVISQKPSRDICQRGTSLTIQCQVDSQVTMMFWYRQQPGQSLTLIATANQGSEATYESGFVIDKFPISRPNLTFSTLTVSNMSPEDSSIYLCSVEDGRVRQETQYFGPGTRLLVL.

The chain employs TRBV3-1 and TRBJ2-7; D perhaps matches TRBD1 (6 bases). Trimming took off 6 bases at V and 4 bases at J, with 10 bases between the two ends. Germline lookup yields CDR1 LGHDT and CDR2 YNNKEL (reference sequence). The CDR3 contains 12 residues. The CDR3 spells CASSQTGYEQYF. In DNA form, the CDR3 reads TGTGCCAGCAGTCAGACAGGATACGAGCAGTACTTC.

This rearrangement joins TRBV5-1 to TRBJ2-1; TRBD1 matches at 8 bases. The CDR3 is 15 residues long. After removal of 2 bases from V and 5 bases from J, the junction contained 6 bases not matched to a gene. CDR1 and CDR2 (germline): SGHRS, YFSETQ. The CDR3 loop is CASSLRQGSDNEQFF. The CDR3, as DNA: TGCGCCAGCAGCTTACGACAGGGGTCGGACAATGAGCAGTTCTTC.

Concerning this clonotype itself: Germline is not matched at one junction end, which may reflect a read error. The chain uses TRBV6-9 and TRBJ2-2; TRBD1 is a possible D gene (6 bases). CDR3 size: 15 residues. Germline CDR1 and CDR2: MNHGY and SVAAGI. In DNA, the CDR3 is TGTGCCAGCAGTTACTCAGGTGGGGGCACCTGGGACCTGTTTTTT. It specifies CASSYSGGGTWDLFF.

The J gene is TRBJ2-1, the V gene TRBV11-2, with D perhaps matching TRBD2 (5 bases). This CDR3 region has 13 residues. Trimming removed 7 bases at V and 4 bases at J, with 11 bases between. CDR1 is SGHAT and CDR2 is FQNNGV in the germline V gene. CDR3 nucleotide sequence: TGTGCCAGCATCTTCTGGGAGTACAATGAGCAGTTCTTC. Translating it yields CASIFWEYNEQFF.